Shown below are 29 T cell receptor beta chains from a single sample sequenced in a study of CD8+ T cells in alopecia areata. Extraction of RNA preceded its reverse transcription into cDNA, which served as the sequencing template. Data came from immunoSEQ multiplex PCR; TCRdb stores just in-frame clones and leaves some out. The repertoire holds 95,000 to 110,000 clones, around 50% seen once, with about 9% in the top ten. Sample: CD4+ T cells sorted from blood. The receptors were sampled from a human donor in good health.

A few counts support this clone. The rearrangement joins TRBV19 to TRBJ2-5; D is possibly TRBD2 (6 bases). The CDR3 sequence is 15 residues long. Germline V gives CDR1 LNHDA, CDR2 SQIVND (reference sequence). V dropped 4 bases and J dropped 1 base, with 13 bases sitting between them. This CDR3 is CASSKRGLGQETQYF. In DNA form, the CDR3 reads TGTGCCAGTAGTAAGAGGGGACTGGGCCAAGAGACCCAGTACTTC.

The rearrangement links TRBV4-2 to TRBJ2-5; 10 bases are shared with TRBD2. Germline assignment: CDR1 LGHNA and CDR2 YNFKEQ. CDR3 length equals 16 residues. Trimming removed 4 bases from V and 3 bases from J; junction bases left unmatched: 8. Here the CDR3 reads CASSRNSGGREETQYF. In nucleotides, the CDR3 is TGTGCCAGCAGCCGGAATAGCGGGGGGCGGGAAGAGACCCAGTACTTC.

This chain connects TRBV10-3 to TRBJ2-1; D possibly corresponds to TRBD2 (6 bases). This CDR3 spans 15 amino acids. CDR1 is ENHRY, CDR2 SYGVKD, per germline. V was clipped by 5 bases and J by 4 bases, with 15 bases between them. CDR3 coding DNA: TGTGCCATCAGTAAGGCGGGACTGAAATACAATGAGCAGTTCTTC. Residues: CAISKAGLKYNEQFF.

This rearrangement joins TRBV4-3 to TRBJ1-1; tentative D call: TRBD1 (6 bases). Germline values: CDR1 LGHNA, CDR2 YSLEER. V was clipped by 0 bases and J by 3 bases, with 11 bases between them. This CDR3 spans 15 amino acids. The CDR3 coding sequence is TGCGCCAGCAGCCAAGATCAGGACAGAGACACTGAAGCTTTCTTT. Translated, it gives CASSQDQDRDTEAFF.

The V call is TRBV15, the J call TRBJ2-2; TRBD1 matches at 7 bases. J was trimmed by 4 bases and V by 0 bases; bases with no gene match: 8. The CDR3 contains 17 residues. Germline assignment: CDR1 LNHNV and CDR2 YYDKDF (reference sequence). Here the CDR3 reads CATSRDPQGSTTGELFF. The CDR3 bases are TGTGCCACCAGCAGAGATCCACAGGGGTCTACCACCGGGGAGCTGTTTTTT.

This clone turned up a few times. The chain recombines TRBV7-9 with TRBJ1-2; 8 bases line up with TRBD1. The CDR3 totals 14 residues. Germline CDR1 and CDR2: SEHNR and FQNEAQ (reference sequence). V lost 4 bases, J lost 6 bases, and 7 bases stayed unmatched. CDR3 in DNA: TGTGCCAGCAGCTCTACGTCAGGGGGCCATGGCTACACCTTC. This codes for CASSSTSGGHGYTF.

The CDR3 sequence is CASSQGISRSGEDTQYF. The CDR3 bases are TGCGCCAGCAGCCAAGGAATTAGTAGGTCGGGGGAAGATACGCAGTATTTT. The gene calls are TRBV4-1 and TRBJ2-3; perhaps TRBD2 as D (6 bases). The germline gives CDR1 MGHRA, CDR2 YSYEKL. The CDR3 is 17 residues long. Trimming pared 1 base from V and 5 bases from J, leaving 19 bases between.

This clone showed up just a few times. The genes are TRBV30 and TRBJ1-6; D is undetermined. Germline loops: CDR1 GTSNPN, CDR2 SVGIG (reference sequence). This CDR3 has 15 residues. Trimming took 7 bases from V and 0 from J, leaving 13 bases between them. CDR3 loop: CALGKASSYNSPLHF. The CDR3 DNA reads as TGTGCCTTGGGGAAGGCCAGCTCCTATAATTCACCCCTCCACTTT.

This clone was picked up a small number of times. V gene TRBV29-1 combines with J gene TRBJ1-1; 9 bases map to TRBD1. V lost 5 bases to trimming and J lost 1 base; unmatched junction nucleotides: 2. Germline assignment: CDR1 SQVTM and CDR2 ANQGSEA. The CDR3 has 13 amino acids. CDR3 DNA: TGCAGCGTTACGGGACAGGGGAACACTGAAGCTTTCTTT. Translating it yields CSVTGQGNTEAFF.

Written as DNA, the CDR3 is TGTGCCAGCAGCCTAGTAGAGGGCGCAGGCAATGAGCAGTTCTTC. Its translation is CASSLVEGAGNEQFF. The gene calls are TRBV7-2 and TRBJ2-1; D is possibly TRBD2 (5 bases). Germline-derived CDR1 and CDR2 are SGHTA and FQGNSA. The CDR3 spans 15 residues. Trimming pared 5 bases from V and 6 bases from J, leaving 17 bases between.

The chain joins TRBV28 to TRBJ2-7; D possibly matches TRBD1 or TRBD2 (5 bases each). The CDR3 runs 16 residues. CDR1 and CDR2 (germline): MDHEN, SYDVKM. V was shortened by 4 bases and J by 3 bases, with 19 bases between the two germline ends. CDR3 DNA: TGTGCCAGCAGTTACCCGTCGGGGCCTAACTTCTACGAGCAGTACTTC. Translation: CASSYPSGPNFYEQYF.

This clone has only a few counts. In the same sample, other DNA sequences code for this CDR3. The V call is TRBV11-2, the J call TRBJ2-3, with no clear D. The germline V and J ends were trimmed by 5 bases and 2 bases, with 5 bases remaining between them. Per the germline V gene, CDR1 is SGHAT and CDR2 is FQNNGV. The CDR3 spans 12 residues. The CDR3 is CASSPSTDTQYF. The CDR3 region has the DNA TGTGCCAGCAGCCCCTCCACAGATACGCAGTATTTT.

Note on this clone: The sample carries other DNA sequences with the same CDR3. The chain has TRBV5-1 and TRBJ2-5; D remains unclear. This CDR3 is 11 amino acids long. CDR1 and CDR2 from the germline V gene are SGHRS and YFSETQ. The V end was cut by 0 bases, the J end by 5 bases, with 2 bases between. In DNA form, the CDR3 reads TGCGCCAGCAGCTTGGAGGAGACCCAGTACTTC. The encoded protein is CASSLEETQYF.

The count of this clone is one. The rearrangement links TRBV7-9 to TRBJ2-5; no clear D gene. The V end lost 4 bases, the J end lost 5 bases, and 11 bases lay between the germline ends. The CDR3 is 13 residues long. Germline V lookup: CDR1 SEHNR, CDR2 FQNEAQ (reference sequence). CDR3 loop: CASSYRLGETQYF. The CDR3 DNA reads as TGTGCCAGCAGCTACCGGCTGGGGGAGACCCAGTACTTC. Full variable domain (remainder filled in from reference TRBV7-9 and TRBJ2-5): DTGVSQNPRHKITKRGQNVTFRCDPISEHNRLYWYRQTLGQGPEFLTYFQNEAQLEKSRLLSDRFSAERPKGSFSTLEIQRTEQGDSAMYLCASSYRLGETQYFGPGTRLLVL.

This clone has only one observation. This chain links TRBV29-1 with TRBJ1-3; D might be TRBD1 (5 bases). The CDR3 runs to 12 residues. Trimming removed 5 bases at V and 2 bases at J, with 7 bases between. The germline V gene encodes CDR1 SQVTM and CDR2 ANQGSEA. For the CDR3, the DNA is TGCAGCGTTCAAGGGGCTGGAAACACCATATATTTT. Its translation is CSVQGAGNTIYF. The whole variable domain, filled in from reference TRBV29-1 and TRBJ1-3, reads SAVISQKPSRDICQRGTSLTIQCQVDSQVTMMFWYRQQPGQSLTLIATANQGSEATYESGFVIDKFPISRPNLTFSTLTVSNMSPEDSSIYLCSVQGAGNTIYFGEGSWLTVV.

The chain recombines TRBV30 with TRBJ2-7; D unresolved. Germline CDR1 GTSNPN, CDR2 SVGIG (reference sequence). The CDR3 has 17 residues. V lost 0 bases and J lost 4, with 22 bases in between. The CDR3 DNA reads TGTGCCTGGAGTGTAGGGCTCCGACGGGCCATGGGGTACGAGCAGTACTTC. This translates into CAWSVGLRRAMGYEQYF.

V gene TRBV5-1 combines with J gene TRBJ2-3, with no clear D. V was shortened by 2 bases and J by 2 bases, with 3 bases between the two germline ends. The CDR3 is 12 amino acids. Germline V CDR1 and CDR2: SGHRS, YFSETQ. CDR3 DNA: TGCGCCAGCAGCTTTTTCACAGATACGCAGTATTTT. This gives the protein CASSFFTDTQYF.

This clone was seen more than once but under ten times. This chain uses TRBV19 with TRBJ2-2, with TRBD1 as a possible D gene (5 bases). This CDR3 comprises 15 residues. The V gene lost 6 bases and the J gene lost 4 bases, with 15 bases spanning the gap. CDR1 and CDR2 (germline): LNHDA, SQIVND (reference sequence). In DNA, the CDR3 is TGTGCCAGTAGGCCAGGGCAAAGCAGCACCGGGGAGCTGTTTTTT. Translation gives CASRPGQSSTGELFF.

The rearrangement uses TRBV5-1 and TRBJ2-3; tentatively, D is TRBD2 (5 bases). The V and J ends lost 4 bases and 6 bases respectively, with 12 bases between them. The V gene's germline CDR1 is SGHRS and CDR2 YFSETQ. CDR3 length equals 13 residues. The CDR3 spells CASSRGVGDTQYF. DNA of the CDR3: TGCGCCAGCAGCCGGGGAGTGGGCGATACGCAGTATTTT.

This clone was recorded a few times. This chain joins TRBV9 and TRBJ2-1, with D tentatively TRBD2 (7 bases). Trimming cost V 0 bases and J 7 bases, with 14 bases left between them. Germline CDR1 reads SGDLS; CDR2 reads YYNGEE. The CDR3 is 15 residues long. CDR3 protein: CASSVGGGRLNEQFF. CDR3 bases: TGTGCCAGCAGCGTAGGCGGGGGCCGTTTAAATGAGCAGTTCTTC.

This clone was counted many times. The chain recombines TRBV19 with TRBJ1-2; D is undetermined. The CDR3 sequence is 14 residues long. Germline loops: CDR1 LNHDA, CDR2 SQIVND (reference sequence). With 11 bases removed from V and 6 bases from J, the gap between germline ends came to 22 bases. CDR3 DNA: TGTGCCTCCGGTACGGGGTATGATTCAAATGGCTACACCTTC. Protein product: CASGTGYDSNGYTF.

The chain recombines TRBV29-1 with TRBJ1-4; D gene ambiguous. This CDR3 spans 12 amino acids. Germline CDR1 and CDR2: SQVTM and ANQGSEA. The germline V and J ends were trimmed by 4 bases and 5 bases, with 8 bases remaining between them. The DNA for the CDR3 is TGCAGCGTTGGTCACCCCAATGAAAAACTGTTTTTT. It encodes CSVGHPNEKLFF.

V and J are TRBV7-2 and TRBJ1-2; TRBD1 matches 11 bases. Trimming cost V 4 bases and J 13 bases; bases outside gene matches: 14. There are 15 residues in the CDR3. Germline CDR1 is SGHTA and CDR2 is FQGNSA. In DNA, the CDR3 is TGTGCCAGCAGCTCCCCTCCGAGGACAGGGGGCTCCAGCACCTTC. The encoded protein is CASSSPPRTGGSSTF.

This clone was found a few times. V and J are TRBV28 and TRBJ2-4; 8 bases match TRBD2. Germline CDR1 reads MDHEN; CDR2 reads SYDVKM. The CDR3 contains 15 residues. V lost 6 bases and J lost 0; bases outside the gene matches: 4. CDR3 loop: CASSSGGVAKNIQYF. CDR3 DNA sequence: TGTGCCAGCAGCAGCGGGGGCGTAGCCAAAAACATTCAGTACTTC.

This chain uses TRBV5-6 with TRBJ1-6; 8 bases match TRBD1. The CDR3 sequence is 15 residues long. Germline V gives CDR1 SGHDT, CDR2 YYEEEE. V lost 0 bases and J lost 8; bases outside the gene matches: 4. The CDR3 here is CASSLGQGTYSPLHF. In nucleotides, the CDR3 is TGTGCCAGCAGCTTGGGACAGGGGACGTATTCACCCCTCCACTTT.

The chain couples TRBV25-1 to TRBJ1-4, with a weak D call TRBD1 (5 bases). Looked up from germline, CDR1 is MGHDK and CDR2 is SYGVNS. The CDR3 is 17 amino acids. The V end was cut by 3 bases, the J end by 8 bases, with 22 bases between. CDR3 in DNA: TGTGCCAGCAGTGACCCTCATCCCAGGGTGATAGAAGAAAAACTGTTTTTT. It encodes CASSDPHPRVIEEKLFF.

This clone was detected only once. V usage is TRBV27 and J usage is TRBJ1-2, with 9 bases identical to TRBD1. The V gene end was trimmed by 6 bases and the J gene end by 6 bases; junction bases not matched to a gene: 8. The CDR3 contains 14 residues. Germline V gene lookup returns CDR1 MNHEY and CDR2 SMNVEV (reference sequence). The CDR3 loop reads CASRLPGQGDGYTF. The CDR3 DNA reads TGTGCCAGCAGGCTCCCGGGACAGGGTGATGGCTACACCTTC.

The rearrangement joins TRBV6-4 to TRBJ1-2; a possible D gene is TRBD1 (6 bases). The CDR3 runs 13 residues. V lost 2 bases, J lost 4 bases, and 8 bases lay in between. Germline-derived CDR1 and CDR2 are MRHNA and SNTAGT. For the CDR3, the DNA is TGTGCCAGCAGTGACACAGGGACCTATGGCTACACCTTC. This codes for CASSDTGTYGYTF.

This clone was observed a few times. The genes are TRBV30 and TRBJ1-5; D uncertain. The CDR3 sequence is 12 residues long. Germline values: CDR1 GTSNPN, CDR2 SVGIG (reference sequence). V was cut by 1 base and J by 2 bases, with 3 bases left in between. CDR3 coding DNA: TGTGCCTGGAGTGGGGGCAATCAGCCCCAGCATTTT. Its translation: CAWSGGNQPQHF. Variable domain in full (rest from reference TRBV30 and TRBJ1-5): SQTIHQWPATLVQPVGSPLSLECTVEGTSNPNLYWYRQAAGRGLQLLFYSVGIGQISSEVPQNLSASRPQDRQFILSSKKLLLSDSGFYLCAWSGGNQPQHFGDGTRLSIL.